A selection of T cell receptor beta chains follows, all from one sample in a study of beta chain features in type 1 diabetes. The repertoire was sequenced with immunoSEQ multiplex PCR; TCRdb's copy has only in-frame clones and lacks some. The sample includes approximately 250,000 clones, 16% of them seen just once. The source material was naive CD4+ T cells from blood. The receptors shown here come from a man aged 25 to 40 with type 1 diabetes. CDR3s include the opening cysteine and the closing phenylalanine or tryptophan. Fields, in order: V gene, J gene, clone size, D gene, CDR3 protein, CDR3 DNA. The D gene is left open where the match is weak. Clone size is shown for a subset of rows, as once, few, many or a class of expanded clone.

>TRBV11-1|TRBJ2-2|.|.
CASTNTGELFF
TGTGCCAGCACCAACACCGGGGAGCTGTTTTTT
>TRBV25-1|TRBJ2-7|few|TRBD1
CASSEYDRGYEQYF
TGTGCCAGCAGTGAATATGACAGGGGCTACGAGCAGTACTTC
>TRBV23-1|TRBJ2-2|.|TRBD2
CAEARSGNQIGELFF
TGCGCCGAAGCTAGGAGCGGGAATCAAATCGGGGAGCTGTTTTTT
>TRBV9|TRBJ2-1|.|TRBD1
CASSVAGTGSNEQFF
TGTGCCAGCAGCGTAGCTGGGACAGGGAGCAATGAGCAGTTCTTC
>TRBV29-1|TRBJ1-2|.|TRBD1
CSAQGATGHYGYTF
TGCAGCGCTCAGGGGGCGACGGGTCACTATGGCTACACCTTC
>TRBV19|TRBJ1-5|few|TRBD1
CASSIGTVSNQPQHF
TGTGCCAGTAGTATTGGGACAGTTAGCAATCAGCCCCAGCATTTT
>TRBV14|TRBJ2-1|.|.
CASSQEGYYNEQFF
TGTGCCAGCAGCCAAGAAGGGTACTACAATGAGCAGTTCTTC
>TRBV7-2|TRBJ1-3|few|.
CASSLVTRSGNTIYF
TGTGCCAGCAGCTTAGTGACACGCTCTGGAAACACCATATATTTT
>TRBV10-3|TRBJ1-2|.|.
CAISEDTGNGYTF
TGTGCCATCAGTGAGGATACAGGGAACGGCTACACCTTC
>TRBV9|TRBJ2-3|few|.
CASSVVGRDTQYF
TGTGCCAGCAGCGTAGTCGGGCGGGATACGCAGTATTTT
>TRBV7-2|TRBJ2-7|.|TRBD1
CASSLGGQGAGEQYF
TGTGCCAGCAGCTTAGGCGGACAGGGGGCTGGTGAGCAGTACTTC
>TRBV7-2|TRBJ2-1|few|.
CASSRLPTGTLNEQFF
TGTGCCAGCAGTCGTCTCCCAACGGGAACCCTCAATGAGCAGTTCTTC
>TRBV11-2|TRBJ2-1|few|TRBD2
CASRPAGTSVNEQFF
TGTGCCAGCAGGCCAGCTGGGACTAGCGTCAATGAGCAGTTCTTC
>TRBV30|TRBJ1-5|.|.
CAWSGTGRGQPQHF
TGTGCCTGGAGTGGTACAGGGAGGGGTCAGCCCCAGCATTTT
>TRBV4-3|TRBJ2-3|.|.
CASSQDLLAGAADTQYF
TGCGCCAGCAGCCAAGATCTTTTGGCGGGCGCCGCCGATACGCAGTATTTT
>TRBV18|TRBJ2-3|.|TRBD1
CASSPTGGETDTQYF
TGTGCCAGCTCTCCGACAGGGGGCGAGACAGATACGCAGTATTTT
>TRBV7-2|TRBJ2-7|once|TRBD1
CASSSTGARSVQYF
TGTGCCAGCAGCTCGACAGGGGCGCGGTCCGTGCAGTACTTC
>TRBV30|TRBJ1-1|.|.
CAWSVTVEAFF
TGTGCCTGGAGTGTGACAGTTGAAGCTTTCTTT
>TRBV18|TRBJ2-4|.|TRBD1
CASSPTTGDSGLYF
TGTGCCAGCTCACCAACGACAGGGGATTCCGGATTGTACTTC
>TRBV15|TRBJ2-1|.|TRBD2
CATSTERDVNEQFF
TGTGCCACCAGCACAGAGCGGGACGTCAATGAGCAGTTCTTC
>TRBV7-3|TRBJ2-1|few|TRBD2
CASSVTGTSGNEQFF
TGTGCCAGCAGCGTTACCGGGACTAGCGGGAATGAGCAGTTCTTC
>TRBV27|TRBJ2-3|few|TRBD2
CASSSTPGLAGGDTQYF
TGTGCCAGCAGTTCTACCCCGGGACTAGCGGGAGGAGATACGCAGTATTTT
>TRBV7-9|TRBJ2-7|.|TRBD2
CASSLELAGVGEQYF
TGTGCCAGCAGCTTAGAACTAGCGGGAGTAGGCGAGCAGTACTTC
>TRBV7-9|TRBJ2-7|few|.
CASSLVGGRYEQYF
TGTGCCAGCAGCTTAGTGGGGGGTCGGTACGAGCAGTACTTC
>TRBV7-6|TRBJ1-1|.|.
CASSPLGLGETEAFF
TGTGCCAGCAGCCCGCTGGGGTTGGGGGAGACTGAAGCTTTCTTT